This is a list of T cell receptor beta chains from one sample in a study of control samples from healthy donors and cancer patients. Some clones are missing from TCRdb's copy, which holds only in-frame ones; the method was immunoSEQ multiplex PCR. The sample lists 400,000 to 500,000 clones, approximately 90% occurring once. The sequenced material came from PBMCs. Source of these receptors: a man in his forties with head and neck cancer. CDR3s include the opening cysteine and the closing phenylalanine or tryptophan. The order of the fields is clone size, J gene, V gene, D gene, CDR3 DNA, CDR3 protein. The D gene is left open where the match is weak. Clone sizes are given selectively: once, few, many, or a class where the clone is expanded.

clone_size: NA
j_call: TRBJ1-1
v_call: TRBV6-5
d_call: NA
cdr3_nt: TGTGCCAGCAGTTATTCTGGAGCTGAAGCTTTCTTT
cdr3_aa: CASSYSGAEAFF

clone_size: NA
j_call: TRBJ1-1
v_call: TRBV15
d_call: NA
cdr3_nt: TGTGCCACCAGCAGGGTAGCGTTCATGAACACTGAAGCTTTCTTT
cdr3_aa: CATSRVAFMNTEAFF

clone_size: NA
j_call: TRBJ2-6
v_call: TRBV9
d_call: TRBD1
cdr3_nt: TGTGCCAGCAGTGGGACAGACCTCTCTGGGGCCAACGTCCTGACTTTC
cdr3_aa: CASSGTDLSGANVLTF

clone_size: NA
j_call: TRBJ2-7
v_call: TRBV5-1
d_call: NA
cdr3_nt: TGCGCCAGCAGCTTGGTGGTCGAGTACCACTACGAGCAGTACTTC
cdr3_aa: CASSLVVEYHYEQYF

clone_size: NA
j_call: TRBJ2-5
v_call: TRBV10-3
d_call: NA
cdr3_nt: TGTGCCATCAGCCAAGGGTCCCGTTTGGGCGAGACCCAGTACTTC
cdr3_aa: CAISQGSRLGETQYF

clone_size: NA
j_call: TRBJ2-1
v_call: TRBV6-5
d_call: TRBD2
cdr3_nt: TGTGCCAGCACCATAGCGGGGGGCTCCTACAATGAGCAGTTCTTC
cdr3_aa: CASTIAGGSYNEQFF

clone_size: once
j_call: TRBJ1-3
v_call: TRBV7-2
d_call: TRBD1
cdr3_nt: TGTGCCAGCAGCTCCTGGGGTATCCCGGGACAGAGCTCTGGAAACACCATATATTTT
cdr3_aa: CASSSWGIPGQSSGNTIYF

clone_size: NA
j_call: TRBJ2-7
v_call: TRBV5-1
d_call: NA
cdr3_nt: TGCGCCAGCAGCTTAGCTGGCGGGGAATCCTACGAGCAGTACTTC
cdr3_aa: CASSLAGGESYEQYF

clone_size: NA
j_call: TRBJ2-3
v_call: TRBV24-1
d_call: TRBD2
cdr3_nt: TGTGCCACCTCCGGGGGGACCTCCGCTCATACGCAGTATTTT
cdr3_aa: CATSGGTSAHTQYF

clone_size: NA
j_call: TRBJ2-7
v_call: TRBV27
d_call: TRBD1
cdr3_nt: TGTGCCAGCAGTTTCTCTGCCCCGGGACAGGGTTACGAGCAGTACTTC
cdr3_aa: CASSFSAPGQGYEQYF

clone_size: NA
j_call: TRBJ2-7
v_call: TRBV30
d_call: NA
cdr3_nt: TGTGCCTGGAGTGTACGGAGCGAGCAGTACTTC
cdr3_aa: CAWSVRSEQYF

clone_size: NA
j_call: TRBJ1-3
v_call: TRBV28
d_call: TRBD1
cdr3_nt: TGTGCCAGCCTCGACAGGGCGAATGGAAACACCATATATTTT
cdr3_aa: CASLDRANGNTIYF

clone_size: NA
j_call: TRBJ2-7
v_call: TRBV5-1
d_call: TRBD2
cdr3_nt: TGCGCCAGCAGCTTGACGATATCCGGGAGGCTGTCCTACGAGCAGTACTTC
cdr3_aa: CASSLTISGRLSYEQYF

clone_size: NA
j_call: TRBJ2-1
v_call: TRBV27
d_call: TRBD1
cdr3_nt: TGTGCCAGCACTAAGCAGGGGGACTCCTACAATGAGCAGTTCTTC
cdr3_aa: CASTKQGDSYNEQFF

clone_size: NA
j_call: TRBJ2-1
v_call: TRBV5-1
d_call: NA
cdr3_nt: TGCGCCAGCAGCCCGCAGGGCCCCTACAATGAGCAGTTCTTC
cdr3_aa: CASSPQGPYNEQFF

clone_size: NA
j_call: TRBJ2-1
v_call: TRBV27
d_call: NA
cdr3_nt: TGTGCCAGCAGTGTCTACCCCATGGATGAGCAGTTCTTC
cdr3_aa: CASSVYPMDEQFF

clone_size: NA
j_call: TRBJ2-7
v_call: TRBV13
d_call: NA
cdr3_nt: TGTGCCAGCAGCCCCGCCCCGGCAGGGTCACTCTACGAGCAGTACTTC
cdr3_aa: CASSPAPAGSLYEQYF

clone_size: NA
j_call: TRBJ2-2
v_call: TRBV27
d_call: NA
cdr3_nt: TGTGCCAGCAGGCGGGGCTGGAAGAACACCGGGGAGCTGTTTTTT
cdr3_aa: CASRRGWKNTGELFF

clone_size: NA
j_call: TRBJ1-5
v_call: TRBV6-5
d_call: TRBD1
cdr3_nt: TGTGCCAGCAGAGGGACAGGACATAGCAATCAGCCCCAGCATTTT
cdr3_aa: CASRGTGHSNQPQHF

clone_size: NA
j_call: TRBJ2-7
v_call: TRBV28
d_call: NA
cdr3_nt: TGTGCCAGCAGTTTCCCAGGGACGGGCGAGCAGTACTTC
cdr3_aa: CASSFPGTGEQYF

clone_size: NA
j_call: TRBJ2-3
v_call: TRBV7-9
d_call: NA
cdr3_nt: TGTGCCAGCAGCTTAGCGGGAGGAACCACAGATACGCAGTATTTT
cdr3_aa: CASSLAGGTTDTQYF

clone_size: NA
j_call: TRBJ1-2
v_call: TRBV11-2
d_call: NA
cdr3_nt: TGTGCCAGCAGCTACACAGGGAAGGACTATGGCTACACCTTC
cdr3_aa: CASSYTGKDYGYTF

clone_size: NA
j_call: TRBJ2-7
v_call: TRBV20-1
d_call: NA
cdr3_nt: TGCAGTGTACTAGTGTCCTACGAGCAGTACTTC
cdr3_aa: CSVLVSYEQYF

clone_size: NA
j_call: TRBJ1-1
v_call: TRBV12-3/TRBV12-4
d_call: NA
cdr3_nt: TGTGCCAGCAGTTTTAGCGGGAACACTGAAGCTTTCTTT
cdr3_aa: CASSFSGNTEAFF